What follows are 10 T cell receptor beta chains derived from one specimen sequenced in a study of blood T cell repertoires in COVID-19. TCRdb keeps only in-frame clones here, not all; method: immunoSEQ multiplex PCR. The table has 300,000 to 350,000 clones, 80% to 90% seen once; the top ten hold about 4.7%. The sample comprised PBMCs or T cells enriched from blood (not recorded which). These receptors originate from a man between 25 and 39 years old who had recovered from COVID-19.

The chain uses TRBV2 and TRBJ1-1; 10 positions agree with TRBD1. With V trimmed by 5 bases and J by 12 bases, 6 bases remained unmatched. This CDR3 region has 12 residues. Germline CDR1 and CDR2: SNHLY and FYNNEI. CDR3 DNA: TGTGCCAGCAGTTGGGACAGGGGATCGACTTTCTTT. Translating gives CASSWDRGSTFF.

The rearrangement joins TRBV7-9 to TRBJ1-1; D unresolved. The CDR3 has 11 amino acids. In germline, CDR1 is SEHNR, CDR2 FQNEAQ (reference sequence). V lost 1 base and J 8 bases, leaving 5 bases between the germline ends. The CDR3 spells CASSLEPEAFF. The DNA of the CDR3 is TGTGCCAGCAGCTTAGAGCCGGAAGCTTTCTTT.

The V and J genes are TRBV28 and TRBJ2-7; no reliable D call. The germline V gene encodes CDR1 MDHEN and CDR2 SYDVKM. V was shortened by 3 bases and J by 0 bases, with 15 bases between the two germline ends. The CDR3 spans 16 residues. The DNA for the CDR3 is TGTGCCAGCAGTTTTGTTTTGGCGGAAACCTCCTACGAGCAGTACTTC. It yields the protein CASSFVLAETSYEQYF.

Comments on this clone: Other DNA sequences in this sample translate to the same CDR3. This sequence joins TRBV18 and TRBJ1-5; 10 bases map to TRBD1. The CDR3 contains 15 residues. CDR1 and CDR2 (germline): KGHSH, LQKENI. J lost 2 bases, V lost 4 bases, and 2 bases had no gene match. Here the CDR3 reads CASSLGTGGNQPQHF. The DNA for the CDR3 is TGTGCCAGCTCACTAGGGACAGGGGGCAATCAGCCCCAGCATTTT. Supplemented by reference TRBV18 and TRBJ1-5, the full variable domain reads NAGVMQNPRHLVRRRGQEARLRCSPMKGHSHVYWYRQLPEEGLKFMVYLQKENIIDESGMPKERFSAEFPKEGPSILRIQQVVRGDSAAYFCASSLGTGGNQPQHFGDGTRLSIL.

The chain carries TRBV5-4 and TRBJ2-3; TRBD2 matches 8 bases. CDR1 is SGHNT, CDR2 YYREEE, per germline (reference sequence). After removal of 1 base from V and 1 base from J, the junction contained 2 bases not matched to a gene. This CDR3 comprises 15 residues. The CDR3 loop reads CASSLRSGGTDTQYF. CDR3 coding DNA: TGTGCCAGCAGCTTGCGTAGCGGGGGCACAGATACGCAGTATTTT.

The chain is built from TRBV4-1 and TRBJ2-7; tentatively, D is TRBD1 (5 bases). With 0 bases removed from V and 3 bases from J, the gap between germline ends came to 12 bases. The CDR3 spans 15 residues. Germline lookup yields CDR1 MGHRA and CDR2 YSYEKL. CDR3 nucleotide sequence: TGCGCCAGCAGCCAAGAGGGGCAGGGTTTCTACGAGCAGTACTTC. The encoded protein is CASSQEGQGFYEQYF.

The gene calls are TRBV29-1 and TRBJ2-7, with D uncertain. The CDR3 runs to 13 residues. Germline values: CDR1 SQVTM, CDR2 ANQGSEA. V lost 3 bases, J lost 4 bases, and 13 bases lay in between. The CDR3, as DNA: TGCAGCGTTGATCGTGACCCCAGGTACGAGCAGTACTTC. It yields the protein CSVDRDPRYEQYF.

The V gene is TRBV2, the J gene TRBJ2-5, with a possible D match to TRBD2 (6 bases). The CDR3 is 16 amino acids. V gave up 4 bases and J gave up 3 bases, with 18 bases separating them. CDR1 is SNHLY, CDR2 FYNNEI, per germline. This CDR3 is CASSVPLGTQKETQYF. CDR3 coding DNA: TGTGCCAGCAGTGTACCTCTCGGGACTCAGAAAGAGACCCAGTACTTC.

The rearrangement links TRBV27 to TRBJ2-4; TRBD1 might be the D (6 bases). CDR1 and CDR2 (germline): MNHEY, SMNVEV (reference sequence). This CDR3 has 14 residues. V lost 6 bases to trimming and J lost 0 bases, with 9 bases between them. The DNA for the CDR3 is TGTGCCAGCAGATCAGGGGTAGCCAAAAACATTCAGTACTTC. Translating gives CASRSGVAKNIQYF.

The chain is built from TRBV27 and TRBJ2-3, with 8 bases aligning to TRBD2. The V segment lost 4 bases and the J segment 2 bases; nucleotides outside the gene matches: 11. Per germline, CDR1 MNHEY and CDR2 SMNVEV (reference sequence). The CDR3 loop spans 17 amino acids. In DNA, the CDR3 is TGTGCCAGCAGTTCTAACAACGGGGGGGGGCCCACAGATACGCAGTATTTT. This sequence encodes CASSSNNGGGPTDTQYF.